This T cell receptor (beta chain) comes out of a study of PD-1 blockade in classical Hodgkin lymphoma. Every patient was affected by relapse after autologous stem cell transplantation, while exposure to brentuximab vedotin was not uniform. Clones were read by immunoSEQ multiplex PCR, and TCRdb kept only the in-frame ones, dropping some. The sample includes about 37,000 clones, about 90% of them seen just once. The specimen was peripheral blood mononuclear cells (PBMCs), collected before the second cycle of nivolumab. This receptor was taken from a human donor with classical Hodgkin lymphoma.

CDR3: CASSSTQGTHEQYF. The CDR3 DNA reads as TGTGCCAGCAGCTCCACTCAGGGGACCCACGAGCAGTACTTC. The chain combines TRBV6-5 with TRBJ2-7; D is possibly TRBD1 (6 bases). The CDR3 is 14 residues long. Trimming cost V 6 bases and J 5 bases, with 17 bases left between them. Germline V gene data show CDR1 as MNHEY and CDR2 as SVGAGI.